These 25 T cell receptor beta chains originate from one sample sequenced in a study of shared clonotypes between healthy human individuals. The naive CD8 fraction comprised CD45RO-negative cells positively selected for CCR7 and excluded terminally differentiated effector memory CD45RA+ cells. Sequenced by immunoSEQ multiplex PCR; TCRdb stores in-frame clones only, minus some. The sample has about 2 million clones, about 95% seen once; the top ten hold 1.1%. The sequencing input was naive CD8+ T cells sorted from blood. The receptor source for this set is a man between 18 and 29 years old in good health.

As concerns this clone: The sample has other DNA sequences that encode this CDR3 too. The CDR3 DNA is TGTGCCAGCAGTGAAGGGGGAACTGGAAACACCATATATTTT. Amino acid sequence: CASSEGGTGNTIYF. This chain connects TRBV6-1 to TRBJ1-3, with D unresolved. The CDR3 consists of 14 residues. Germline CDR1 and CDR2: MNHNS and SASEGT. V was shortened by 1 base and J by 2 bases, with 6 bases between the two germline ends.

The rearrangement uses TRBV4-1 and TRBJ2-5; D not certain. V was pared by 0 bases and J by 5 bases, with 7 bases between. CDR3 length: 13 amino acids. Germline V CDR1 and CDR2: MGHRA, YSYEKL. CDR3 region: CASSQDWMETQYF. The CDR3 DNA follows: TGCGCCAGCAGCCAAGATTGGATGGAGACCCAGTACTTC.

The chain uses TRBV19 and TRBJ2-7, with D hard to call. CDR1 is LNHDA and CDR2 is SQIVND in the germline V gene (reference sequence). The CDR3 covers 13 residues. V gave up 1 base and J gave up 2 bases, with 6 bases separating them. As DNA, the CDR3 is TGTGCCAGTAGTATAGCTGAGACCTACGAGCAGTACTTC. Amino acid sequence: CASSIAETYEQYF.

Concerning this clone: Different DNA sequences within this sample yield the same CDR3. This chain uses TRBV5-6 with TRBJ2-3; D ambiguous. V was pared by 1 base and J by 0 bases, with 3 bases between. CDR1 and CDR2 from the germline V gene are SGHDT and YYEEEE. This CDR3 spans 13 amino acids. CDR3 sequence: CASSLHSTDTQYF. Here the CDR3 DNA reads TGTGCCAGCAGCTTGCACAGCACAGATACGCAGTATTTT.

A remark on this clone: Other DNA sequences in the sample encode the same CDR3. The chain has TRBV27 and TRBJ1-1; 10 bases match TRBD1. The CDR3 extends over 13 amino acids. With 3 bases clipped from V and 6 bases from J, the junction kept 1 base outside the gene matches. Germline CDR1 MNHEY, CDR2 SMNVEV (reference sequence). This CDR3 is CASSLGTGAEAFF. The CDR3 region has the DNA TGTGCCAGCAGTTTGGGGACAGGGGCTGAAGCTTTCTTT.

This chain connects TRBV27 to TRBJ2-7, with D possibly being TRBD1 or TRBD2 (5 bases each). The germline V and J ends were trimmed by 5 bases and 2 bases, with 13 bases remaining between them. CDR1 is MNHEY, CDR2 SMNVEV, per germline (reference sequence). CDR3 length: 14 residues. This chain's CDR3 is CASSPGLGPYEQYF. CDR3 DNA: TGTGCCAGCAGTCCTGGACTGGGACCCTACGAGCAGTACTTC.

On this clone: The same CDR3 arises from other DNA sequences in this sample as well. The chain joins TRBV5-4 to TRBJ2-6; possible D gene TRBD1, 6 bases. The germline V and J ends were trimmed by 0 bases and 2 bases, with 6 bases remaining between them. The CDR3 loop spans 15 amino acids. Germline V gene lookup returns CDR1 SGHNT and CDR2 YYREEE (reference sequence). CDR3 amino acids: CASSLAGAGANVLTF. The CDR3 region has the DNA TGTGCCAGCAGCTTGGCAGGGGCTGGGGCCAACGTCCTGACTTTC.

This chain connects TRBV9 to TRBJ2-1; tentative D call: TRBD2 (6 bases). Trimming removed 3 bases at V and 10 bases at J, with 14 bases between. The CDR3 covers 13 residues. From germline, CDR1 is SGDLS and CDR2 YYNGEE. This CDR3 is CASSAGTGAEQFF. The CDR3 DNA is TGTGCCAGCAGCGCTGGGACTGGGGCCGAGCAGTTCTTC. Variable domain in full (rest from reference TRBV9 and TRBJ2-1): DSGVTQTPKHLITATGQRVTLRCSPRSGDLSVYWYQQSLDQGLQFLIQYYNGEERAKGNILERFSAQQFPDLHSELNLSSLELGDSALYFCASSAGTGAEQFFGPGTRLTVL.

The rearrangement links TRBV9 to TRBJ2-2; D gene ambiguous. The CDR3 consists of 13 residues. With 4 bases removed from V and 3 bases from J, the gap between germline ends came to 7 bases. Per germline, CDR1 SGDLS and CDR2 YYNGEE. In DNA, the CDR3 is TGTGCCAGCAGCTTGGGCCACACCGGGGAGCTGTTTTTT. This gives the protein CASSLGHTGELFF.

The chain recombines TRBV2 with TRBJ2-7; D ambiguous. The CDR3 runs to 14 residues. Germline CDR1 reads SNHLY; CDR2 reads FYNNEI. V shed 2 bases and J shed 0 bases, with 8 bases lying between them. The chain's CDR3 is CASSERTSSYEQYF. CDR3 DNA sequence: TGTGCCAGCAGTGAACGGACGAGCTCCTACGAGCAGTACTTC.

The CDR3 spells CASSFWTGTDTQYF. The CDR3 DNA is TGTGCCAGCAGTTTTTGGACAGGCACAGATACGCAGTATTTT. V and J are TRBV27 and TRBJ2-3, with D tentatively TRBD1 (6 bases). The V end lost 3 bases, the J end lost 1 base, and 8 bases lay between the germline ends. Germline assignment: CDR1 MNHEY and CDR2 SMNVEV (reference sequence). The CDR3 has 14 residues.

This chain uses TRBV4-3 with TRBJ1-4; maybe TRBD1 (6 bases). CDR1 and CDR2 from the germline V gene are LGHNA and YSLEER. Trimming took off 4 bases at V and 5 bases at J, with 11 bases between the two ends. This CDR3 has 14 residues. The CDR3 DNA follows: TGCGCCAGCAGCCCTGGGACAAGCAATGAAAAACTGTTTTTT. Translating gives CASSPGTSNEKLFF.

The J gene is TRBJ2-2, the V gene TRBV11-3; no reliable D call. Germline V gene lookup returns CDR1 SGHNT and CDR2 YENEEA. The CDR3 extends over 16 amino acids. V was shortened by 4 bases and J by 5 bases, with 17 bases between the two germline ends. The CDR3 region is CASSSLPALTTGELFF. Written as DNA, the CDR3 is TGTGCCAGCAGCTCCCTCCCGGCTTTAACGACCGGGGAGCTGTTTTTT.

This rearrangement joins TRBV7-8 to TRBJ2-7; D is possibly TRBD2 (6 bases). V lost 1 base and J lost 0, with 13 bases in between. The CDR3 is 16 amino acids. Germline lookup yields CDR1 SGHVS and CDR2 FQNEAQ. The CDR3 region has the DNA TGTGCCAGCAGCTTAGTTGCGGGACCATCCTCCTACGAGCAGTACTTC. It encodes CASSLVAGPSSYEQYF.

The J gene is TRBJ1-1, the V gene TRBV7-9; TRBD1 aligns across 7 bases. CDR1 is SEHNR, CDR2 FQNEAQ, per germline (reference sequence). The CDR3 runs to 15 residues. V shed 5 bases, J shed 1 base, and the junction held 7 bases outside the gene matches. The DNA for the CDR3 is TGTGCCAGCAGCCTAACAGGGACAGCGAACACTGAAGCTTTCTTT. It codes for CASSLTGTANTEAFF. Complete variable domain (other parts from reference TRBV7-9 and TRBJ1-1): DTGVSQNPRHKITKRGQNVTFRCDPISEHNRLYWYRQTLGQGPEFLTYFQNEAQLEKSRLLSDRFSAERPKGSFSTLEIQRTEQGDSAMYLCASSLTGTANTEAFFGQGTRLTVV.

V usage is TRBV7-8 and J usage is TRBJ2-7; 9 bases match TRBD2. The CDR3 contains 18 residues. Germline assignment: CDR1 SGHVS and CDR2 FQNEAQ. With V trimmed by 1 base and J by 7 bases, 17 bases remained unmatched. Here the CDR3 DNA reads TGTGCCAGCAGCTTAGTCCCCCCTATAGCGGGAGCAAACGTAGAGCAGTACTTC. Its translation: CASSLVPPIAGANVEQYF.

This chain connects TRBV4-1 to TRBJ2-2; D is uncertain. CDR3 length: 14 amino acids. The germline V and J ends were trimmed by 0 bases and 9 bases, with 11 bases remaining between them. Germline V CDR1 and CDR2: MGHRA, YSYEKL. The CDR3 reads CASSQDPDVRELFF. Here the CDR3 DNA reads TGCGCCAGCAGCCAAGACCCCGATGTGAGGGAGCTGTTTTTT.

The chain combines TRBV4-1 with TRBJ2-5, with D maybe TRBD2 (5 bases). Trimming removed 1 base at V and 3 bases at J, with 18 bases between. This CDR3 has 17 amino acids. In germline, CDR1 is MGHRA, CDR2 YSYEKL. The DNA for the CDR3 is TGCGCCAGCAGCCAAGTTAGCGTGCTGCCGAACAAAGAGACCCAGTACTTC. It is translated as CASSQVSVLPNKETQYF.

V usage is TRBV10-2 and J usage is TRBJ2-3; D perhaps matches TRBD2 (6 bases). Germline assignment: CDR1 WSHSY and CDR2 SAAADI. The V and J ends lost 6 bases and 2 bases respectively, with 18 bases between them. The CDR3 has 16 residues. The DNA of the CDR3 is TGCGCCAGCAGCGAGCCTGCCGGGACTTACACAGATACGCAGTATTTT. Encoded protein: CASSEPAGTYTDTQYF.

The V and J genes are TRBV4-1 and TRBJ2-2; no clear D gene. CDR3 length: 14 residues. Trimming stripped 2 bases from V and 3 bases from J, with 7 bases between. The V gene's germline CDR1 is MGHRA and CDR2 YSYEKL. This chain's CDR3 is CASSQRQYTGELFF. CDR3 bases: TGCGCCAGCAGCCAAAGGCAATACACCGGGGAGCTGTTTTTT.

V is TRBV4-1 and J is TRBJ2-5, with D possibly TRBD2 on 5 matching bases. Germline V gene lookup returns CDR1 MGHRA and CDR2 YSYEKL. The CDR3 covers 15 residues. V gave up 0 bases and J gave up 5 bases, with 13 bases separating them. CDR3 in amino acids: CASSQDQREWETQYF. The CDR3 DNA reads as TGCGCCAGCAGCCAAGACCAACGGGAATGGGAGACCCAGTACTTC.

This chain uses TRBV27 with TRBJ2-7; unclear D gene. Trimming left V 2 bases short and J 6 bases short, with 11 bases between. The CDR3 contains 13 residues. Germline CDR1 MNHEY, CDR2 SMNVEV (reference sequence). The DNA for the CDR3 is TGTGCCAGCAGTTTAACTCCGGTGGGCGAGCAGTACTTC. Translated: CASSLTPVGEQYF.

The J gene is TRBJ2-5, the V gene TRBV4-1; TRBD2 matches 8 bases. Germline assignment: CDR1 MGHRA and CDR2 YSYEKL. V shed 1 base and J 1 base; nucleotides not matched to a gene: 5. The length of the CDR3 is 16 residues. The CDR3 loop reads CASSQVESGGQETQYF. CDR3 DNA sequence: TGCGCCAGCAGCCAAGTTGAGAGCGGGGGCCAAGAGACCCAGTACTTC.

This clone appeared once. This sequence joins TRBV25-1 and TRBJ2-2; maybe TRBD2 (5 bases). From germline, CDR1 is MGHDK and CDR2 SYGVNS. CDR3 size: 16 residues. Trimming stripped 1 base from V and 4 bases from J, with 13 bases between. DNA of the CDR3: TGTGCCAGCAGTGAATCGGGGATAGGAATCACCGGGGAGCTGTTTTTT. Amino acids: CASSESGIGITGELFF.

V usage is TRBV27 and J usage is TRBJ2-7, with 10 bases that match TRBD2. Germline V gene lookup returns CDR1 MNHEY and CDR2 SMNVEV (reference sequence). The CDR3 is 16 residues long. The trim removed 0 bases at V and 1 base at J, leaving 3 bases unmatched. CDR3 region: CASSLSGTSVSYEQYF. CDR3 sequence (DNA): TGTGCCAGCAGTTTATCAGGGACTAGCGTTTCCTACGAGCAGTACTTC.